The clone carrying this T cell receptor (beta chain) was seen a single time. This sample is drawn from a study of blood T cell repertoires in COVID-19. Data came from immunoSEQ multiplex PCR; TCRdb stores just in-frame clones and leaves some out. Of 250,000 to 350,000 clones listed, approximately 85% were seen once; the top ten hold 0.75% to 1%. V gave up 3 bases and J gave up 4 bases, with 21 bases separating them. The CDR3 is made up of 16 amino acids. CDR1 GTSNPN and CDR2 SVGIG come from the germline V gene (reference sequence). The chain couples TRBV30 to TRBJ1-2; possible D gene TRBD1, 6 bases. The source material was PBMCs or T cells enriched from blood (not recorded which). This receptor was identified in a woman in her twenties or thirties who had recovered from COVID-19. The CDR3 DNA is TGTGCCTGGAGGATCGACAGGTCCGGCTCGCGCTATGGCTACACCTTC. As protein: CAWRIDRSGSRYGYTF.